This T cell receptor (beta chain) was documented in a study of blood T cell repertoires in COVID-19. Looking at the study overall: Spain, Italy and the United States supplied samples that represented acute and convalescent COVID-19. Nucleic acid was either cDNA or gDNA, and it came from T cells, B-cell-depleted T cells, or PBMCs.

Per the original methods: Reference gene primer amplification gave nucleated cell count estimates. Some clones are missing from TCRdb's copy, which holds only in-frame ones; the method was immunoSEQ multiplex PCR. V, J and clone size are those of that table, while D and trimming were read from the DNA. The sample lists some 200,000 clones, 85% to 90% seen once, with over 2% in the top ten. V was clipped by 11 bases and J by 5 bases, with 17 bases between them. Per the germline V gene, CDR1 is SGHTA and CDR2 is FQGNSA. The CDR3 covers 13 residues. Input material: peripheral blood. This clonotype was sampled from a woman aged 45-60 years with acute or convalescent COVID-19. The rearrangement joins TRBV7-2 to TRBJ2-3, with a weak D call TRBD2 (6 bases). CDR3 DNA sequence: TGTGCCGGTAGGGGTAGCGGTGGAGATACGCAGTATTTT. Translated: CAGRGSGGDTQYF.